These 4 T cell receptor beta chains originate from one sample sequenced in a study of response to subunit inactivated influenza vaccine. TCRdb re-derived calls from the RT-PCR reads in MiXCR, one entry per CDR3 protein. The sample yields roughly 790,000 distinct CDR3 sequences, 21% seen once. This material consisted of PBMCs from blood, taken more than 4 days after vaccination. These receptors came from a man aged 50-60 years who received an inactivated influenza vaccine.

CDR3 nucleotide sequence: TGTGCCAGCAGTTTCGTAAGCGCAGGGGCCTACGAGCAGTACTTC. It codes for CASSFVSAGAYEQYF. The chain links TRBV12-3 or TRBV12-4 to TRBJ2-7, with D possibly TRBD1 on 6 matching bases. Trimming pared 3 bases from V and 2 bases from J, leaving 14 bases between. This CDR3 region has 15 residues.

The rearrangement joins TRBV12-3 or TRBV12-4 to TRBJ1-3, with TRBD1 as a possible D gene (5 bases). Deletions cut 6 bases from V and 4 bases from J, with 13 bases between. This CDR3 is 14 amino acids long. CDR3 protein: CASSPRVLGNTIYF. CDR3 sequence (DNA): TGTGCCAGCAGCCCCAGGGTTTTGGGAAACACCATATATTTT.

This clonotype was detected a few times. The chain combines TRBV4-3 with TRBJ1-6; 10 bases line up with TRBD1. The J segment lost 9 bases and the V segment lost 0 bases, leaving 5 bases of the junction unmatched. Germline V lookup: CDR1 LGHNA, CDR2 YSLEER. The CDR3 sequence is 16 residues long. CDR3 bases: TGCGCCAGCAGCCAAGACCCGACAGGGGGCACTTCACCCCTCCACTTT. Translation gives CASSQDPTGGTSPLHF.

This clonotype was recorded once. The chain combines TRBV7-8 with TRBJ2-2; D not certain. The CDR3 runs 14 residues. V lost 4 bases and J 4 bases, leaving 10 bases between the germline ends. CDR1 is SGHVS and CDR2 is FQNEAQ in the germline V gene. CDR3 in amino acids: CASSSQSSTGELFF. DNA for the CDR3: TGTGCCAGCAGCTCTCAGTCGAGCACCGGGGAGCTGTTTTTT.